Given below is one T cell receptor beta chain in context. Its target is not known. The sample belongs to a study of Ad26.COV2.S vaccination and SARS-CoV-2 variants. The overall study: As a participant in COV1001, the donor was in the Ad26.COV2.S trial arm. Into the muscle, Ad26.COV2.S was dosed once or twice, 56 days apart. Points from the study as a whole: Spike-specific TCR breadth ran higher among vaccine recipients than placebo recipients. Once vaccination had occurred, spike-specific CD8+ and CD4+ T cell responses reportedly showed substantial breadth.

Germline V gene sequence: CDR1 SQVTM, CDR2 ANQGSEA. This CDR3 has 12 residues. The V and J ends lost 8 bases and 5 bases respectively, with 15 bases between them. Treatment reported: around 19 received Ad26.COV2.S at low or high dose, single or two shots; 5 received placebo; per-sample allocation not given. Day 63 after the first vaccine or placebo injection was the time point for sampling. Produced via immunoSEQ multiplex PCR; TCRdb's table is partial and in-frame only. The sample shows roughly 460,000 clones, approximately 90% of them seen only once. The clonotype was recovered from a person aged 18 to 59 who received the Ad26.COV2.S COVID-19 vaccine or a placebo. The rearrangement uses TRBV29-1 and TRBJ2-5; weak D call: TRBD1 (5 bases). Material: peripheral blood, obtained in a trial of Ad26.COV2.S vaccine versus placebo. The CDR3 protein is CSIQGLGETQYF. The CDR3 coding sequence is TGCAGCATTCAGGGTTTAGGGGAGACCCAGTACTTC.